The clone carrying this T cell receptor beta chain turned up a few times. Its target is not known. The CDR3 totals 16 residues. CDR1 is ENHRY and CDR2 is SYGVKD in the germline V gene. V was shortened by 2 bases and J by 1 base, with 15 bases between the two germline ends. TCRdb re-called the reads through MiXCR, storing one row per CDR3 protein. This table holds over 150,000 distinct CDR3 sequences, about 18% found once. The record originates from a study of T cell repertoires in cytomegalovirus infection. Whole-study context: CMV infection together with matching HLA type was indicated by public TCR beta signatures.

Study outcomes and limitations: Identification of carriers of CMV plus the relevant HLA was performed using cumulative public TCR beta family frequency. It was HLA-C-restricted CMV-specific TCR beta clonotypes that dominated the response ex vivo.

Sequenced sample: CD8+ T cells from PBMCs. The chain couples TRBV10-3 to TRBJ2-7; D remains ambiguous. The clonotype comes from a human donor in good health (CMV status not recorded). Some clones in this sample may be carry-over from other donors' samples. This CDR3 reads CAISEAASKMSYEQYF. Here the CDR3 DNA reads TGTGCCATCAGTGAGGCGGCTAGTAAGATGTCCTACGAGCAGTACTTC.